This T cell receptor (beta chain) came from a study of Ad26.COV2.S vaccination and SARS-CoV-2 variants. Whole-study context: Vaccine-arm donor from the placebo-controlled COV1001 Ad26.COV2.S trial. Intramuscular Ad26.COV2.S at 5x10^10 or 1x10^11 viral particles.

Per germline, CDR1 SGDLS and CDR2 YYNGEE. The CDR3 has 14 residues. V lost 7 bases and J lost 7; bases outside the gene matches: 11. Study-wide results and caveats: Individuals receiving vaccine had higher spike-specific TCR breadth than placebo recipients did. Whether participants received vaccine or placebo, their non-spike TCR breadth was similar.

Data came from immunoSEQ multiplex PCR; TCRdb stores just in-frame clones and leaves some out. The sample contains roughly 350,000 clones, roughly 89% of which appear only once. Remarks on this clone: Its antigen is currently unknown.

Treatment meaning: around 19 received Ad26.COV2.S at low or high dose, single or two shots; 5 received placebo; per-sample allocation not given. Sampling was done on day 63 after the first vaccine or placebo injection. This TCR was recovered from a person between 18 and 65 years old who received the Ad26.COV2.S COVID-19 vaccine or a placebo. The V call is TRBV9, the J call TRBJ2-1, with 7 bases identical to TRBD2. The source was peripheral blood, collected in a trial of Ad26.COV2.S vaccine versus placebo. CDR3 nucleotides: TGTGCCAGCGGGTCGGAGCGGGACCGAAATGAGCAGTTCTTC. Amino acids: CASGSERDRNEQFF. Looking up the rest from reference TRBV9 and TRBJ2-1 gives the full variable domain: DSGVTQTPKHLITATGQRVTLRCSPRSGDLSVYWYQQSLDQGLQFLIQYYNGEERAKGNILERFSAQQFPDLHSELNLSSLELGDSALYFCASGSERDRNEQFFGPGTRLTVL.